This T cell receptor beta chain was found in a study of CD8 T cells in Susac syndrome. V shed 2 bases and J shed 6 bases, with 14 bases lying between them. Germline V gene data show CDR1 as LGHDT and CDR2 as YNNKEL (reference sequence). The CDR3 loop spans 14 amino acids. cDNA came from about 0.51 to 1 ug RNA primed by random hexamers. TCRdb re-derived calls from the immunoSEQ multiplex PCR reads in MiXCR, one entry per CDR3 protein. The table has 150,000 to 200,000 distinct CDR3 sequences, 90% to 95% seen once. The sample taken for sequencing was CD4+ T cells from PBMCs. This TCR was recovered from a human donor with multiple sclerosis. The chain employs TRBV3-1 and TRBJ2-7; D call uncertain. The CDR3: CASSQNKGRSEQYF. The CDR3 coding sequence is TGTGCCAGCAGCCAAAACAAGGGAAGGTCCGAGCAGTACTTC.